This entry features one T cell receptor beta chain sequence. Its target is not known. The CDR3 loop spans 17 amino acids. Looked up from germline, CDR1 is SGHRS and CDR2 is YFSETQ. Trimming shortened V by 0 bases and J by 5 bases, and 20 bases separated the two germline ends. The data were obtained in a study of long-term antiretroviral therapy in people with HIV. Study-level findings and limits: Clones with expansion before ART led the repertoire at all time points. Repertoires in HIV (unlike those of controls) had narrower CDR3 length ranges. Specimens of blood were obtained during about 2003 to 2018, possibly under older ART regimens.

Assay version v3.0 of immunoSEQ was used, and it was run at survey level. Produced via immunoSEQ multiplex PCR; TCRdb's table is partial and in-frame only. The sample holds 25,000 to 30,000 clones, around 84% seen once. The gene calls are TRBV5-1 and TRBJ1-1; perhaps TRBD1 as D (6 bases). This receptor was identified in a woman aged 25 to 39 with HIV. Here the sequenced sample was unsorted PBMCs, taken 0.8 years after starting antiretroviral therapy. The CDR3 region is CASSLAEGGWLRTEAFF. DNA of the CDR3: TGCGCCAGCAGCTTGGCCGAGGGGGGGTGGCTCCGGACTGAAGCTTTCTTT.